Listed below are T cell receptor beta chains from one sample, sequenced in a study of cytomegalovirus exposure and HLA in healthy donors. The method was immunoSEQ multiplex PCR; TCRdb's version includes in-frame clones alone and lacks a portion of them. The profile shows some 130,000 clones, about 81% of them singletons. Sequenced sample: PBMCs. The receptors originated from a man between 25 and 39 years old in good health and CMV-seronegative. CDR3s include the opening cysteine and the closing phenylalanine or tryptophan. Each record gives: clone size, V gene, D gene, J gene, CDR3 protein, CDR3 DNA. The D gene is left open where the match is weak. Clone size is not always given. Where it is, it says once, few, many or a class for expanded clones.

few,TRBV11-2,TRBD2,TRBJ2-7,CASSSSSGGYEQYF,TGTGCCAGCAGCTCATCTAGCGGGGGCTACGAGCAGTACTTC
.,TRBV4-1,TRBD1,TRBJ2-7,CASSQDPGTGRGYYEQYF,TGCGCCAGCAGCCAAGATCCGGGGACAGGCAGGGGGTACTACGAGCAGTACTTC
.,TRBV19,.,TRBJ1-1,CASSIYGGGGWAFF,TGTGCCAGTAGTATCTATGGCGGAGGAGGGTGGGCTTTCTTT
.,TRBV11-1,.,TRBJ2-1,CASSFGLNNEQFF,TGTGCCAGCAGCTTCGGACTCAACAATGAGCAGTTCTTC
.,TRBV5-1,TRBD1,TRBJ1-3,CASSFGGQENTIYF,TGCGCCAGCAGCTTTGGGGGACAGGAAAACACCATATATTTT
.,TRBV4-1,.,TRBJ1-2,CASSQGMEKFYGYTF,TGCGCCAGCAGCCAAGGTATGGAGAAGTTCTATGGCTACACCTTC
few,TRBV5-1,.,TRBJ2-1,CASSFSQASNEQFF,TGCGCCAGCAGCTTTTCACAGGCCTCCAATGAGCAGTTCTTC
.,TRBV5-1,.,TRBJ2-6,CASGNAGAGANGLTF,TGCGCCAGCGGAAATGCTGGAGCTGGGGCCAACGGCCTGACTTTC
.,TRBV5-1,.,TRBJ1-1,CASSLPPRAEAFF,TGCGCCAGCAGCCTCCCCCCCCGGGCTGAAGCTTTCTTT
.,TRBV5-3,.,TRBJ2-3,CARSLTADTQYF,TGTGCCAGAAGCTTGACGGCAGATACGCAGTATTTT
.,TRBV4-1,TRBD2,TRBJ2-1,CASSLPGSGSSRNEQFF,TGCGCCAGCAGCCTTCCCGGCAGCGGGAGTTCAAGGAATGAGCAGTTCTTC
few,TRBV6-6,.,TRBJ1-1,CASSYEENTEAFF,TGTGCCAGCAGTTACGAGGAGAACACTGAAGCTTTCTTT
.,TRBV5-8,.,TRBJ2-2,CASSLHTGYVGELFF,TGTGCCAGCAGCCTGCACACAGGTTACGTCGGGGAGCTGTTTTTT
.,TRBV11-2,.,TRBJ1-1,CASSLVPGQTNTEAFF,TGTGCCAGCAGCCTCGTTCCGGGACAAACGAACACTGAAGCTTTCTTT
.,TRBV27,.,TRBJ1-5,CASSFINQPQHF,TGTGCCAGCAGTTTTATCAATCAGCCCCAGCATTTT
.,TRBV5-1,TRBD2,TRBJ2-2,CASSRALAGTGELFF,TGCGCCAGCAGCAGGGCCCTAGCGGGGACCGGGGAGCTGTTTTTT
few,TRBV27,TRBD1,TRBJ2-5,CASSLLDGTGDRYF,TGTGCCAGCAGTTTATTAGACGGGACAGGGGATCGGTACTTC
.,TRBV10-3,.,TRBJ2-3,CATRRGSTDTQYF,TGTGCCACTCGGAGAGGGAGCACAGATACGCAGTATTTT
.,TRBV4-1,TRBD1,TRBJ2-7,CASSQDGTGSYEQYF,TGCGCCAGCAGCCAAGACGGGACAGGGTCCTACGAGCAGTACTTC
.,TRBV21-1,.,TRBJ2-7,CASSPRGTYEQYF,TGTGCCAGCAGCCCAAGGGGGACCTACGAGCAGTACTTC
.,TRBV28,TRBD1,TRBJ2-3,CASRRDRGTDTQYF,TGTGCCAGCCGGCGGGACAGGGGCACAGATACGCAGTATTTT
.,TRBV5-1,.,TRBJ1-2,CASSYRGYTF,TGCGCCAGCAGCTATCGTGGCTACACCTTC
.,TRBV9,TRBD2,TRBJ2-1,CASSPRATSALSSYNEQFF,TGTGCCAGCAGTCCCCGGGCGACTAGCGCCTTAAGCTCCTACAATGAGCAGTTCTTC
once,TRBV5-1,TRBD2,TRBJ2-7,CASQSGSTAYEQYF,TGCGCCAGTCAAAGCGGGAGCACCGCCTACGAGCAGTACTTC